The T cell receptor beta chain described here comes from a study of response to subunit inactivated influenza vaccine (dated by TCRdb to 2016 to 2019). As for the study more broadly: Deep quantitative profiling of the T cell receptor repertoire was used in the study to follow responses to a trivalent subunit inactivated influenza vaccine.

Reading from cysteine to phenylalanine, the CDR3 counts 13 amino acids. Only the CDR3 DNA is retained, 39 bases long and in frame from the first base. V sheds 5 bases and J sheds 3 bases, leaving 13 bases between their ends. Reading the germline V gene (reference sequence) gives CDR1 DFQATT and CDR2 SNEGSKA. Notes on this clonotype: Its specific antigen is unknown. No base-level quality is on record; no much larger clone is a single base apart.

Receptor amplification or capture employed RT-PCR. These reads were obtained on an Illumina HiSeq 2500. Using fastp trimming at Q25 and MiXCR clonotype assembly, TCRdb reanalyzed the public sequencing data and kept in-frame beta chains. Every entry covers one CDR3 protein and lists the most common genes and DNA from its rows. For this sample the table gives about 780,000 distinct CDR3 sequences, of which approximately 17% were detected only once. The ten largest clones add up to approximately 10% of the sample. Results and caveats for the whole study, not just this receptor: It was suggested by the authors that each seasonal influenza vaccination may recruit only a limited number of new T cells.

Recombination connected TRBV20-1 to TRBJ2-5, with the D gene uncertain. The sequenced sample was PBMCs from blood, obtained roughly 5 days after vaccination. This clonotype was sampled from a man aged 50-60 years who received an inactivated influenza vaccine. Donor details come from another sample of the same person, matched by shared clones. DNA sequence: TGCAGTGCTCGACCGCTAGGAGAAGAGACCCAGTACTTC. The encoded protein is CSARPLGEETQYF.